The rows below give T cell receptor beta chains drawn from one sample of a study of human T cells and chemical hapten exposure. TCRdb recomputed calls from the RACE reads with MiXCR, one row per CDR3 protein. The profile shows about 400,000 distinct CDR3 sequences, about 6.9% of them singletons. Here the sequenced sample was whole blood, taken in connection with sensitization to the hapten diphenylcyclopropenone (DPC). The receptor source for this set is a woman in her late teens or twenties with alopecia areata. Some clones in this sample may be carry-over from other donors' samples. The CDR3 runs from the conserved cysteine through the conserved F or W. D genes are given only for firm matches. Expanded clones get a size class; other rows say once, few or many, or leave the size out.

>few|-|TRBJ2-7|TRBV10-3|15
TGTGCCATCAGTGAGGCTAGCTGGCCCTCCTACGAGCAGTACTTC
CAISEASWPSYEQYF
>-|TRBD1|TRBJ1-2|TRBV3-1|15
TGTGCCAGCAGCCAACCATCGGGACAGGGCCTTGGCTACACCTTC
CASSQPSGQGLGYTF
>few|TRBD1|TRBJ2-7|TRBV5-1|15
TGCGCCAGCAGCTGGGACGGACAGGGGGCCTACGAGCAGTACTTC
CASSWDGQGAYEQYF
>many|-|TRBJ1-5|TRBV7-9|14
TGTGCCAGCAGTTTGTCACTGTCAAATCAGCCCCAGCATTTT
CASSLSLSNQPQHF
>many|-|TRBJ2-5|TRBV29-1|12
TGCAGCGTTGGATCGGGGGAAGAGACCCAGTACTTC
CSVGSGEETQYF
>many|-|TRBJ1-2|TRBV15|15
TGTGCCACCAGCAGTGACAGGCCAGCTAACTATGGCTACACCTTC
CATSSDRPANYGYTF
>many|-|TRBJ2-3|TRBV24-1|16
TGTGCCACCAGTGATTTCTCTGCAGGGAGCACAGATACGCAGTATTTT
CATSDFSAGSTDTQYF
>-|-|TRBJ2-1|TRBV12-3/TRBV12-4|12
TGTGCCAGCAGTTTAGTCTCTGTTGAGCAGTTCTTC
CASSLVSVEQFF
>few|TRBD1|TRBJ1-1|TRBV29-1|14
TGCAGCGTCCCCCCCGGGGACAGGGGCACTGAAGCTTTCTTT
CSVPPGDRGTEAFF
>-|TRBD1|TRBJ2-5|TRBV25-1|14
TGTGCCAGCCGCGCGACAGGGTCGGCAGAGACCCAGTACTTC
CASRATGSAETQYF
>many|-|TRBJ1-5|TRBV7-8|17
TGTGCCAGCAGCTTAGGACTTAAGACAGTTAGCAATCAGCCCCAGCATTTT
CASSLGLKTVSNQPQHF
>many|-|TRBJ2-7|TRBV10-3|14
TGTGCCATCGTTGACCCCGGAGGAACCTACGAGCAGTACTTC
CAIVDPGGTYEQYF
>-|-|TRBJ1-1|TRBV11-3|16
TGTGCCAGCAGCTTAGGGGCAGGGCGAGGGAACACTGAAGCTTTCTTT
CASSLGAGRGNTEAFF
>-|-|TRBJ2-6|TRBV4-2|18
TGTGCCAGCAGCCAAGAGATGGCCGCGAAATCTGGGGCCAACGTCCTGACTTTC
CASSQEMAAKSGANVLTF
>-|TRBD2|TRBJ2-1|TRBV11-1|14
TGTGCCAGCAGCTTAGCTGAGCGGGGATCTGAGCAGTTCTTC
CASSLAERGSEQFF
>few|-|TRBJ2-5|TRBV6-1|14
TGTGCCACCTGGGAGGGGGCAGGTCAAGAGACCCAGTACTTC
CATWEGAGQETQYF
>many|-|TRBJ1-2|TRBV9|15
TGTGCCAGCAGCGCCTACTCCGGGGCCCTCTATGGCTACACCTTC
CASSAYSGALYGYTF
>many|TRBD1|TRBJ2-3|TRBV6-5|15
TGTGCCAGCAGTTACTCGGACAGGAGCACAGATACGCAGTATTTT
CASSYSDRSTDTQYF
>-|-|TRBJ2-3|TRBV20-1|14
TGCAGTGCTAGAGATGAACGGAGCACAGATACGCAGTATTTT
CSARDERSTDTQYF
>-|TRBD1|TRBJ2-7|TRBV29-1|12
TGCAGCGTAGCGGGACAGGGAGGTCAGCAGTACTTC
CSVAGQGGQQYF
>many|-|TRBJ2-2|TRBV29-1|9
TGCAACGAAGGCGGGGAGCTGTTTTTT
CNEGGELFF
>few|-|TRBJ1-1|TRBV27|15
TGTGCCAGCAGTTTCCCTTACCCGCGCAGTACTGAAGCTTTCTTT
CASSFPYPRSTEAFF
>many|-|TRBJ2-3|TRBV29-1|12
TGCAGCGTTGCAGGGGCCACAGATACGCAGTATTTT
CSVAGATDTQYF
>many|-|TRBJ1-4|TRBV9|15
TGTGCCAGCAGCCTCAATGGAGCAACTGATGAAAAACTGTTTTTT
CASSLNGATDEKLFF
>-|TRBD1|TRBJ1-1|TRBV28|15
TGTGCCAGCAGTTCCCCAGGACAGGAGGACACTGAAGCTTTCTTT
CASSSPGQEDTEAFF
>many|-|TRBJ1-2|TRBV7-2|15
TGTGCCAGCAGCCCGGTCGGGGCAGGACTCGATGGCTACACCTTC
CASSPVGAGLDGYTF
>many|-|TRBJ1-5|TRBV6-6|14
TGTGCCAGCAGGAGATCAGGGGTAGGGCAGCCCCAGCATTTT
CASRRSGVGQPQHF
>-|-|TRBJ1-6|TRBV3-1|21
TGTGCCAGCAGCCTTCTCCCCGGGCATTACTCCATGGACTCCTATAATTCACCCCTCCACTTT
CASSLLPGHYSMDSYNSPLHF
>-|-|TRBJ1-4|TRBV11-2|14
TGTGCCAGCAGCCAGGCCAGGGTCAGTGAAAAACTGTTTTTT
CASSQARVSEKLFF
>many|-|TRBJ1-4|TRBV20-1|12
TGCAGTGCTAGTAACCCAGATGAAAAACTGTTTTTT
CSASNPDEKLFF
>-|TRBD1|TRBJ1-6|TRBV3-1|16
TGTGCCAGCAGCCAAGATCAAGGGACAGGGGTTACACCCCTCCACTTT
CASSQDQGTGVTPLHF
>few|TRBD1|TRBJ2-7|TRBV6-2/TRBV6-3|15
TGTGCCAGCAGTACAAACCGGGACAGGGGACGCGAGCAGTACTTC
CASSTNRDRGREQYF